Listed below are T cell receptor beta chains from one sample, sequenced in a study of T cells of healthy individuals. TCRdb reanalysed the 5' RACE reads using MiXCR and keeps one entry per CDR3 protein. The sample carries around 63,000 distinct CDR3 sequences, 15% to 20% recorded once. Receptor source: a human donor in good health. Both conserved end residues are trimmed from each CDR3. Clone size, where shown, is once, few, many, or a class for clones that have expanded.

>TRBJ2-5|many|TRBV10-3
ATGEVQETQY
>TRBJ2-1|NA|TRBV12-3/TRBV12-4
ASSNVKTMQF
>TRBJ2-1|NA|TRBV3-1
ASSQEGGWGQGRYNEQF
>TRBJ2-7|NA|TRBV6-5
ASTPFIAGSGEQY
>TRBJ1-2|many|TRBV4-2
ASRRDQGSYGYT
>TRBJ2-7|few|TRBV20-1
SATEGTSGSYEQY
>TRBJ1-6|few|TRBV28
ASSAGTGASTYNSPLH
>TRBJ2-1|few|TRBV6-5
ASSYDGGSSYNEQF
>TRBJ2-7|many|TRBV6-6
ASGGTGLAYEQY
>TRBJ2-5|NA|TRBV21-1
ASSRSTGALETQY
>TRBJ1-2|few|TRBV12-3/TRBV12-4
ASSFRAGQYGYT
>TRBJ1-3|few|TRBV2
ASTDGRAWGNTIY
>TRBJ2-7|NA|TRBV7-9
ASSQGQGLDNEQY
>TRBJ1-6|few|TRBV7-9
ANSAGQRGNSPLH
>TRBJ1-4|NA|TRBV7-9
ASSSQAEGEKLF
>TRBJ1-2|few|TRBV29-1
SVGEEYGYT
>TRBJ2-3|few|TRBV4-3
ASSQDYSGRYDTQY
>TRBJ2-3|many|TRBV28
ASGASGLTDTQY
>TRBJ1-2|NA|TRBV28
ASSSGGSNYGYT
>TRBJ2-1|NA|TRBV5-5
ASSLTSGRGSSYNEQF
>TRBJ1-6|many|TRBV30
AFGRGYNSPLH
>TRBJ2-1|few|TRBV28
ASSLGVAGGYNEQF
>TRBJ2-3|NA|TRBV30
AWSPTSGGMQY
>TRBJ2-1|many|TRBV10-3
AISDVGTSAFDEQF
>TRBJ2-5|NA|TRBV20-1
SAPTSGGYGTQY
>TRBJ2-7|NA|TRBV6-2/TRBV6-3
ASSDYSTYEQY
>TRBJ2-7|NA|TRBV5-1
ASSLAGDDYEQY
>TRBJ1-6|few|TRBV9
ASSVEGQGSPLH
>TRBJ2-2|many|TRBV5-4
ASSGQLMTGELF
>TRBJ2-2|few|TRBV27
ASSPSSGGVDTGELF
>TRBJ2-3|many|TRBV2
ASMDTDTQY
>TRBJ2-6|many|TRBV6-4
ASSDGHSGANVLT
>TRBJ2-1|NA|TRBV20-1
SARDQTSGTYNEQF